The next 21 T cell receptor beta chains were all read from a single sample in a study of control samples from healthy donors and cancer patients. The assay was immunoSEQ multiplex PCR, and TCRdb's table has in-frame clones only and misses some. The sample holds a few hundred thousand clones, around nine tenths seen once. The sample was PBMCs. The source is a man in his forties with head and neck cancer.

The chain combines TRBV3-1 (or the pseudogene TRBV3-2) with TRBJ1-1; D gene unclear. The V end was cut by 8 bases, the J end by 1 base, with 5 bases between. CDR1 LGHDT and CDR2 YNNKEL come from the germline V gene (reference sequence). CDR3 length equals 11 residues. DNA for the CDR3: TGTGCCAGCGCACAGAACACTGAAGCTTTCTTT. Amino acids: CASAQNTEAFF.

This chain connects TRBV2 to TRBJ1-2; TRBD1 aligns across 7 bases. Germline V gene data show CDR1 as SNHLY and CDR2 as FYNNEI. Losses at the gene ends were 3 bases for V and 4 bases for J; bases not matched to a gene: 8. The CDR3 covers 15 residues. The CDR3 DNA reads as TGTGCCAGCAGTGACCAGCCGGGACAGCTCTATGGCTACACCTTC. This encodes CASSDQPGQLYGYTF.

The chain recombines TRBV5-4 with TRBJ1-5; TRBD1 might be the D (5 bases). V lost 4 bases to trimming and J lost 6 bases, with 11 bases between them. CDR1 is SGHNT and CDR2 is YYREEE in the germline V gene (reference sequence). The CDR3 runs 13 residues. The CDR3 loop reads CASSEFQGQPQHF. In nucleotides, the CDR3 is TGTGCCAGCAGCGAGTTCCAGGGTCAGCCCCAGCATTTT.

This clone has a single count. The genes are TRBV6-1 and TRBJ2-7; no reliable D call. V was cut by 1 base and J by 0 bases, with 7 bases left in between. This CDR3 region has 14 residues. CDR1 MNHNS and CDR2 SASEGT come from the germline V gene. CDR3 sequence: CASSEGHPSYEQYF. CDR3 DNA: TGTGCCAGCAGTGAAGGACACCCCTCCTACGAGCAGTACTTC.

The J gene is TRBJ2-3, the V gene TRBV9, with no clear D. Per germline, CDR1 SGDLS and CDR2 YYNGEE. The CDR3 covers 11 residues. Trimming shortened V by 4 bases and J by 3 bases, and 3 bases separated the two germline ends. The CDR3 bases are TGTGCCAGCAGCCAAACAGATACGCAGTATTTT. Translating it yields CASSQTDTQYF.

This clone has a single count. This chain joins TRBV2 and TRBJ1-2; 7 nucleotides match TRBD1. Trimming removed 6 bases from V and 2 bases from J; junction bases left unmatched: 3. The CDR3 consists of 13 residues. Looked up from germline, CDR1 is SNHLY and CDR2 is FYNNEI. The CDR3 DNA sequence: TGTGCCAGCAGGGCAGGGGGGAACTATGGCTACACCTTC. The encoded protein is CASRAGGNYGYTF.

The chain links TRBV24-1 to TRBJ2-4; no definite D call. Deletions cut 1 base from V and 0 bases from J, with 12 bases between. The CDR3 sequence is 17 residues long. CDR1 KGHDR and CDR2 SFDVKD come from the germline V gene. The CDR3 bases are TGTGCCACCAGTGATTTATTGGATCTTATAGCCAAAAACATTCAGTACTTC. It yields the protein CATSDLLDLIAKNIQYF.

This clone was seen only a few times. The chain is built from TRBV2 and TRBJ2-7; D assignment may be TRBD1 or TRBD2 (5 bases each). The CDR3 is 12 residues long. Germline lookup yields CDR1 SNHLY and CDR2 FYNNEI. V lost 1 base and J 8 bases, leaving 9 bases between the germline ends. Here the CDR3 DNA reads TGTGCCAGCAGTGAAGTTGGGACGAAGCAGTACTTC. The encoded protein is CASSEVGTKQYF.

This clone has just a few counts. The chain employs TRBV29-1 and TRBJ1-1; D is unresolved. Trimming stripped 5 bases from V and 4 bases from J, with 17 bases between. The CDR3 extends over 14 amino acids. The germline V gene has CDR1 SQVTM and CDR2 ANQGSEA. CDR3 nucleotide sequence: TGCAGCGTTCGACCCGGGAGCAGTGGCACTGAAGCTTTCTTT. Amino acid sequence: CSVRPGSSGTEAFF.

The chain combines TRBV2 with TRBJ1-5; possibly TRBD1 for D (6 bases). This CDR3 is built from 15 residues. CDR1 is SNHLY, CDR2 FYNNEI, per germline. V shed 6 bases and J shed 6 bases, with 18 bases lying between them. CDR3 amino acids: CASSGLQGKLQPQHF. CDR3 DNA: TGTGCCAGCAGCGGCCTACAGGGAAAACTTCAGCCCCAGCATTTT.

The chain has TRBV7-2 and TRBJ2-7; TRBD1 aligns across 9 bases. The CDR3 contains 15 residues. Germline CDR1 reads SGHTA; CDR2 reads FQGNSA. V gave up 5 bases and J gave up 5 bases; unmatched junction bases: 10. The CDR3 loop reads CASSQTGQGFDEQYF. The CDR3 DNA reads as TGTGCCAGCAGCCAAACGGGACAGGGATTCGACGAGCAGTACTTC.

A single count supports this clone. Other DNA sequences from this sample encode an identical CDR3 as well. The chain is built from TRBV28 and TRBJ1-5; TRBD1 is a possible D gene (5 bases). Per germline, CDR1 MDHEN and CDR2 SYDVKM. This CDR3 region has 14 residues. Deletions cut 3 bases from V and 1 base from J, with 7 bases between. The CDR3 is CASSLGGSNQPQHF. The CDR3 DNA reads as TGTGCCAGCAGTTTGGGGGGAAGCAATCAGCCCCAGCATTTT.

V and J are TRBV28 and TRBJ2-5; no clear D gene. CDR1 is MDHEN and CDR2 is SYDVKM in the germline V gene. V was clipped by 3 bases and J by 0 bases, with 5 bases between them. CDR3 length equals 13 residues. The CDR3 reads CASSFLDQETQYF. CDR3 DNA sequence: TGTGCCAGCAGTTTTCTGGACCAAGAGACCCAGTACTTC.

In nucleotides, the CDR3 is TGTGCCAGCAGCTTCGGCGGGATTAGTACTAATGGCTACACCTTC. This gives the protein CASSFGGISTNGYTF. This chain uses TRBV7-2 with TRBJ1-2; D gene ambiguous. The CDR3 spans 15 residues. The V gene lost 3 bases and the J gene lost 6 bases, with 17 bases spanning the gap. CDR1 is SGHTA and CDR2 is FQGNSA in the germline V gene.

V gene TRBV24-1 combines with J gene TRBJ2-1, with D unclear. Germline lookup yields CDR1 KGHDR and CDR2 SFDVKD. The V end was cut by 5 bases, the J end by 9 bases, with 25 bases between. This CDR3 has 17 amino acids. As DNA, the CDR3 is TGTGCCACCAGTGTTGGCAGCGCCCAGCCCCAAGAAGGTGAGCAGTTCTTC. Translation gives CATSVGSAQPQEGEQFF.

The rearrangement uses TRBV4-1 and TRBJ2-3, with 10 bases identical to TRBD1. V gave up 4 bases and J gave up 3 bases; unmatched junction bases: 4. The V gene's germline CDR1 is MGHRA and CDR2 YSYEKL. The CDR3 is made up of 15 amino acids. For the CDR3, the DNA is TGCGCCAGCAGCCGGGGACAGGGGAGTACAGATACGCAGTATTTT. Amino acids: CASSRGQGSTDTQYF.

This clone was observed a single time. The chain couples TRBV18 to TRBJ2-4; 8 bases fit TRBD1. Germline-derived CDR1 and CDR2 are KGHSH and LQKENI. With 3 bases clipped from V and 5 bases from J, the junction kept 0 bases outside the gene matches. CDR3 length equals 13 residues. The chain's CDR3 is CASSPDRENIQYF. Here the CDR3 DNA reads TGTGCCAGCTCACCGGACAGGGAAAACATTCAGTACTTC.

CDR3 sequence reads: CASSQGQGTNEKLFF. DNA for the CDR3: TGCGCCAGCAGCCAGGGACAGGGCACTAATGAAAAACTGTTTTTT. This sequence joins TRBV5-1 and TRBJ1-4, with 9 bases matching TRBD1. CDR1 SGHRS and CDR2 YFSETQ come from the germline V gene. V trimming: 4 bases; J trimming: 2 bases; junction bases outside the gene matches: 3. The CDR3 has 15 residues.

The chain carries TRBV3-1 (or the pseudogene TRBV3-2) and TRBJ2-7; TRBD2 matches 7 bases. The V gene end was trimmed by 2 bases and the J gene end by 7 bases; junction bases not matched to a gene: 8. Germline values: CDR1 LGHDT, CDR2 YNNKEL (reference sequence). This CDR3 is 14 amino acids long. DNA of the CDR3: TGTGCCAGCAGCCAACTAGCGGATGATGAGGAGCAGTACTTC. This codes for CASSQLADDEEQYF.

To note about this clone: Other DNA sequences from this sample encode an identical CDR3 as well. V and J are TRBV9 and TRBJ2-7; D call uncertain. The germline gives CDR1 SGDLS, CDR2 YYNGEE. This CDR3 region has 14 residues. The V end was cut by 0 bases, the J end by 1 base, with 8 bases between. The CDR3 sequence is CASSVGGSSYEQYF. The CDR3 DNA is TGTGCCAGCAGCGTAGGGGGTAGTTCCTACGAGCAGTACTTC.

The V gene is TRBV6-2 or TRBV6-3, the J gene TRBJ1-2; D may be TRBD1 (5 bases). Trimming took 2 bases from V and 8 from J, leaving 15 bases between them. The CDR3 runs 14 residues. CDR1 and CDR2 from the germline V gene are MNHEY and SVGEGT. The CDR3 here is CASSYASGASGYTF. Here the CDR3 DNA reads TGTGCCAGCAGTTACGCCTCCGGGGCCTCGGGCTACACCTTC.